The T cell receptor (beta chain) under discussion was sequenced for a study of blood T cell repertoires in COVID-19. Germline V gene sequence: CDR1 SGHRS, CDR2 YFSETQ. The CDR3 is made up of 16 amino acids. V trimming: 4 bases; J trimming: 3 bases; junction bases outside the gene matches: 4. In the case of this clone: In the same sample, other DNA sequences code for this CDR3.

Produced via immunoSEQ multiplex PCR; TCRdb's table is partial and in-frame only. Among a few hundred thousand clones listed, just under 90% were seen once. The TCR sequence derives from a woman in her forties or fifties who had been exposed to COVID-19. The V gene is TRBV5-1, the J gene TRBJ2-3, with 14 bases lining up with TRBD2. Sequenced input: PBMCs or T cells enriched from blood (not recorded which). The CDR3 spells CASSTGTSGGTDTQYF. CDR3 sequence (DNA): TGCGCCAGCAGCACGGGGACTAGCGGGGGTACAGATACGCAGTATTTT.